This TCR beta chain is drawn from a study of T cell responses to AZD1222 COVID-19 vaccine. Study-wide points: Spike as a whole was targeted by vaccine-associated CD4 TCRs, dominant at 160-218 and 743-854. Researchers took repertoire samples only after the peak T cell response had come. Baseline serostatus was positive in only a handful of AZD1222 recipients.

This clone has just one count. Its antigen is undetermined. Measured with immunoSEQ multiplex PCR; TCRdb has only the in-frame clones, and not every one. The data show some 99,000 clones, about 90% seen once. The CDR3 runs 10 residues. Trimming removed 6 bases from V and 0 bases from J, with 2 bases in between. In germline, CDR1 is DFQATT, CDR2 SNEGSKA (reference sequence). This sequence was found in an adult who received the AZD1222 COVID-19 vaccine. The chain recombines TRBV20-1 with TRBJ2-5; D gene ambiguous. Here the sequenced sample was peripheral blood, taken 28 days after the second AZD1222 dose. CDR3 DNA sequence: TGCAGTGCGTACCAAGAGACCCAGTACTTC. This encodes CSAYQETQYF.